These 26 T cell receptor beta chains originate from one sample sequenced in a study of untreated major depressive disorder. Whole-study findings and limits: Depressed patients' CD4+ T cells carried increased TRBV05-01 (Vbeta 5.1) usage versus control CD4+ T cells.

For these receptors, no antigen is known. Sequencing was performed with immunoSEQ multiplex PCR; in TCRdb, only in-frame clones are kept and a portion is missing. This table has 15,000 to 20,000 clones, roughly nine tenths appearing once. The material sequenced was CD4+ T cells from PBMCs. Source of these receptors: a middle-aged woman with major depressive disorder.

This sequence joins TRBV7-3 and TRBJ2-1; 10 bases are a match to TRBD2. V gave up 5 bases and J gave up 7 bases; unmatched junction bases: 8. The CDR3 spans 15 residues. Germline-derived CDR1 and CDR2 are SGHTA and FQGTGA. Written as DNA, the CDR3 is TGTGCCAGCAGCCCGAGCGGGGGGGCTGGGAATGAGCAGTTCTTC. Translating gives CASSPSGGAGNEQFF.

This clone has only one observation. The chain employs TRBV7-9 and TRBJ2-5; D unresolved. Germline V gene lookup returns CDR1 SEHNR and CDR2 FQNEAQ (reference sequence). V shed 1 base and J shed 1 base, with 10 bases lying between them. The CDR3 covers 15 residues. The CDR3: CASSLDGASQETQYF. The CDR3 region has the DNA TGTGCCAGCAGCTTAGATGGTGCTTCCCAAGAGACCCAGTACTTC. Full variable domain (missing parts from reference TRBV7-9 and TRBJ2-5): DTGVSQNPRHKITKRGQNVTFRCDPISEHNRLYWYRQTLGQGPEFLTYFQNEAQLEKSRLLSDRFSAERPKGSFSTLEIQRTEQGDSAMYLCASSLDGASQETQYFGPGTRLLVL.

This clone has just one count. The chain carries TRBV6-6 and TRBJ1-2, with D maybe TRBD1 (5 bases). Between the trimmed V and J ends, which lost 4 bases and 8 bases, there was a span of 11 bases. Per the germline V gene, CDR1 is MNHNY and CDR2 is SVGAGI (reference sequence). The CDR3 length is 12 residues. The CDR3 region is CASSLRGAGYTF. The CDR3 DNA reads TGTGCCAGCAGTTTAAGGGGCGCGGGCTACACCTTC.

The CDR3 loop is CAWARTIPATNEKLFF. CDR3 in DNA: TGTGCCTGGGCCCGAACGATTCCTGCAACTAATGAAAAACTGTTTTTT. V gene TRBV30 combines with J gene TRBJ1-4; no reliable D call. V lost 5 bases, J lost 0 bases, and 16 bases lay in between. CDR1 is GTSNPN, CDR2 SVGIG, per germline (reference sequence). This CDR3 comprises 16 residues.

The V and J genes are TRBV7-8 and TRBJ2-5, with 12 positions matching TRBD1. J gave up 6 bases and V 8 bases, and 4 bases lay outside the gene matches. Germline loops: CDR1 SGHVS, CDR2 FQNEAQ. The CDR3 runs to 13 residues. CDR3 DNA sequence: TGTGCCAGCGTCCGGGACAGGGGGCAGACCCAGTACTTC. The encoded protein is CASVRDRGQTQYF.

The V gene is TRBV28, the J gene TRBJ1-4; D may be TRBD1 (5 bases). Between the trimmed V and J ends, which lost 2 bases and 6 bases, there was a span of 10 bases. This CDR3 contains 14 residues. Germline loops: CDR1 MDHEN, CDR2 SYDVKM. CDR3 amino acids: CASSLRPRDEKLFF. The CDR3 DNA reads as TGTGCCAGCAGTTTACGGCCCAGGGATGAAAAACTGTTTTTT.

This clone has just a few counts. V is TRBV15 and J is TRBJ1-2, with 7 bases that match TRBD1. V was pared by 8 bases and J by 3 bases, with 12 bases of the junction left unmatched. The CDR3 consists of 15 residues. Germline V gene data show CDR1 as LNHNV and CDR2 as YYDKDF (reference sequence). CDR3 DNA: TGTGCCACCTCGCGGACAGGCGGTGGTGACTATGGCTACACCTTC. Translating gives CATSRTGGGDYGYTF. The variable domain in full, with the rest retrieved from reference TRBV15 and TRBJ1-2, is DAMVIQNPRYQVTQFGKPVTLSCSQTLNHNVMYWYQQKSSQAPKLLFHYYDKDFNNEADTPDNFQSRRPNTSFCFLDIRSPGLGDTAMYLCATSRTGGGDYGYTFGSGTRLTVV.

CDR3 amino acids: CASIGRARALMNTEAFF. The CDR3 bases are TGCGCCAGCATTGGCAGGGCGCGGGCCCTAATGAACACTGAAGCTTTCTTT. The chain combines TRBV10-2 with TRBJ1-1; weak D call: TRBD1 (5 bases). Trimming cost V 7 bases and J 0 bases, with 21 bases left between them. The CDR3 consists of 17 residues. Per germline, CDR1 WSHSY and CDR2 SAAADI.

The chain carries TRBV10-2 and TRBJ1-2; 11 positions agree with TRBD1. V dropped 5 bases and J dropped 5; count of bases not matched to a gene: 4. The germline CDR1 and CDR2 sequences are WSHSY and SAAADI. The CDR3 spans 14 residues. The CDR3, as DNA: TGCGCCAGCAGTTCCGGACAGGGGGCTTATGGCTACACCTTC. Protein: CASSSGQGAYGYTF.

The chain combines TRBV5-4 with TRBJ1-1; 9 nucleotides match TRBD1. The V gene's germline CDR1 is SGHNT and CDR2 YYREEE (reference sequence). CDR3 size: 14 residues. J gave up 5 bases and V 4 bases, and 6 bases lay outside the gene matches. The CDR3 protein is CASSRDRVETEAFF. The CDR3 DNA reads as TGTGCCAGCAGCCGGGACAGGGTCGAGACTGAAGCTTTCTTT.

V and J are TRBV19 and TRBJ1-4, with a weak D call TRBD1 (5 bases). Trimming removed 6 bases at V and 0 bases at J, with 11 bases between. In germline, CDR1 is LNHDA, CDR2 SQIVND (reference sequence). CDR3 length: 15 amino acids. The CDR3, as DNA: TGTGCCAGTAGCAAGGGGTTCTCAACTAATGAAAAACTGTTTTTT. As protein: CASSKGFSTNEKLFF.

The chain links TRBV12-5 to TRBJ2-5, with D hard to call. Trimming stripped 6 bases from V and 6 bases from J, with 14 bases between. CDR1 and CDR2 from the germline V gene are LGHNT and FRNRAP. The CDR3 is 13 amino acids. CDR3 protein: CASGPGPGQTQYF. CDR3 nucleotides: TGTGCTAGTGGCCCCGGACCGGGCCAGACCCAGTACTTC. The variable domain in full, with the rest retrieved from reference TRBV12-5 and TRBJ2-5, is DARVTQTPRHKVTEMGQEVTMRCQPILGHNTVFWYRQTMMQGLELLAYFRNRAPLDDSGMPKDRFSAEMPDATLATLKIQPSEPRDSAVYFCASGPGPGQTQYFGPGTRLLVL.

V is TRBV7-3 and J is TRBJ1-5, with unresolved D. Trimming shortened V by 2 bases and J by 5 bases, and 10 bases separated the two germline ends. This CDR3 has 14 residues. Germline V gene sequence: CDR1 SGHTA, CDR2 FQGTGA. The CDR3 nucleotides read TGTGCCAGCAGCTTACGACTCGCCCATCAGCCCCAGCATTTT. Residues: CASSLRLAHQPQHF.

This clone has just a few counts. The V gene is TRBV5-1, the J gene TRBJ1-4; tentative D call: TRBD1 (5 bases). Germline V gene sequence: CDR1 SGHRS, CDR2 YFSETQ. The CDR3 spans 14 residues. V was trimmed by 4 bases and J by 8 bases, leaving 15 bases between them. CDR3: CASSGGDPREKLFF. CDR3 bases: TGCGCCAGCAGCGGAGGGGACCCCCGAGAAAAACTGTTTTTT.

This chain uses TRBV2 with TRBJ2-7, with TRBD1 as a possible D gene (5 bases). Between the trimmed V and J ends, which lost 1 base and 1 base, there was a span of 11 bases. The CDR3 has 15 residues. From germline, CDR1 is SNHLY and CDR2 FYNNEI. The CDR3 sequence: CASSEGPAGSYEQYV. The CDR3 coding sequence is TGTGCCAGCAGTGAAGGTCCGGCAGGGTCCTACGAGCAGTACGTC.

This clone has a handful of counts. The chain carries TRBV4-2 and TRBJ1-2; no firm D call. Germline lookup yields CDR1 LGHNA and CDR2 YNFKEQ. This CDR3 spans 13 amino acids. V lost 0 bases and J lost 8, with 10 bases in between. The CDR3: CASSQESGSGYTF. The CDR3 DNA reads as TGTGCCAGCAGCCAAGAAAGCGGTAGCGGCTACACCTTC.

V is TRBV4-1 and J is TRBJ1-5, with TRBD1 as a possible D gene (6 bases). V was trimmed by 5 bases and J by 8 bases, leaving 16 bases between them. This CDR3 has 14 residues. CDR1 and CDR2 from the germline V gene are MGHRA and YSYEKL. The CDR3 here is CASSTGTQREPQHF. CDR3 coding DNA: TGCGCCAGCAGCACCGGGACACAACGGGAGCCCCAGCATTTT.

CDR3 amino acids: CASSLGTGGEQFF. The CDR3 coding sequence is TGCGCCAGCAGCTTGGGGACTGGCGGTGAGCAGTTCTTC. The V and J genes are TRBV5-1 and TRBJ2-1; a possible D gene is TRBD2 (5 bases). Trimming removed 0 bases at V and 9 bases at J, with 10 bases between. The germline CDR1 and CDR2 sequences are SGHRS and YFSETQ. CDR3 size: 13 residues.

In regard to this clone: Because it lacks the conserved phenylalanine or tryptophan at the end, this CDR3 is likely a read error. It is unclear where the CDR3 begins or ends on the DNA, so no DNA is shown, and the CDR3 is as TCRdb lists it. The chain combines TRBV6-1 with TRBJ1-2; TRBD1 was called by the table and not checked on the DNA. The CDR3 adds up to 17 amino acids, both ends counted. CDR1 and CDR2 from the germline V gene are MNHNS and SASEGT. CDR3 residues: CASSQESSGQGVSVGRL.

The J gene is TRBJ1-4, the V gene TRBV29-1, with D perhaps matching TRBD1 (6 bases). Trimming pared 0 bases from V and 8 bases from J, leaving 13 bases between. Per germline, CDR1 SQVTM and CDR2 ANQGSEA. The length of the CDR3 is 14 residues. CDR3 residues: CSVEDRRGGEKLFF. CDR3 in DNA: TGCAGCGTTGAAGATCGTAGAGGGGGGGAAAAACTGTTTTTT.

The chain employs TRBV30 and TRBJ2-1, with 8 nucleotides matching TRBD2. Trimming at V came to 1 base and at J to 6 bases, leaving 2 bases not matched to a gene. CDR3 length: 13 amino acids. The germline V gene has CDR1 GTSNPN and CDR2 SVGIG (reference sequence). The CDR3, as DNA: TGTGCCTGGAGTGGGCTAGCGGGCAATGAGCAGTTCTTC. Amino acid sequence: CAWSGLAGNEQFF. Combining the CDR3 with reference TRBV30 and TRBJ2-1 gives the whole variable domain SQTIHQWPATLVQPVGSPLSLECTVEGTSNPNLYWYRQAAGRGLQLLFYSVGIGQISSEVPQNLSASRPQDRQFILSSKKLLLSDSGFYLCAWSGLAGNEQFFGPGTRLTVL.

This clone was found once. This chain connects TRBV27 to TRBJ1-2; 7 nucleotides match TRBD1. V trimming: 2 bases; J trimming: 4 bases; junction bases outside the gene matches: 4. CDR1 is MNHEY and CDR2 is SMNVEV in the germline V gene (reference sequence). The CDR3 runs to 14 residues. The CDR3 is CASSLAQGLYGYTF. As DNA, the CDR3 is TGTGCCAGCAGTTTAGCACAGGGGCTCTATGGCTACACCTTC.

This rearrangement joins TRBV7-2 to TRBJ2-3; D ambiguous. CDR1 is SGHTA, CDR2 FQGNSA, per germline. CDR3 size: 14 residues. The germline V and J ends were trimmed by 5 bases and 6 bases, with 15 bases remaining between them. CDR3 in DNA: TGTGCCAGCAGCCTCTACCGCCCGGCGGATACGCAGTATTTT. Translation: CASSLYRPADTQYF. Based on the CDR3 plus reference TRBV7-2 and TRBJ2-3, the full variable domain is GAGVSQSPSNKVTEKGKDVELRCDPISGHTALYWYRQSLGQGLEFLIYFQGNSAPDKSGLPSDRFSAERTGGSVSTLTIQRTQQEDSAVYLCASSLYRPADTQYFGPGTRLTVL.

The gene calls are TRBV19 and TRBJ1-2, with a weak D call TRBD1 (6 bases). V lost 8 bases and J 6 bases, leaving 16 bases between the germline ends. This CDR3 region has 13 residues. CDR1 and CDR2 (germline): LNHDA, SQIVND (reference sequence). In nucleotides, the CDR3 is TGTGCCAGTTCACAGGGATATGCGGATGGCTACACCTTC. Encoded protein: CASSQGYADGYTF.

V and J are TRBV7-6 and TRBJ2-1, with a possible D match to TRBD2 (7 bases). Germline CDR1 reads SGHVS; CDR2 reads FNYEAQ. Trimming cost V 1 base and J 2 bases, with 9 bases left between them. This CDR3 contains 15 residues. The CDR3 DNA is TGTGCCAGCAGCTTAGGCGGGGGCCCCTACAATGAGCAGTTCTTC. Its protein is CASSLGGGPYNEQFF.

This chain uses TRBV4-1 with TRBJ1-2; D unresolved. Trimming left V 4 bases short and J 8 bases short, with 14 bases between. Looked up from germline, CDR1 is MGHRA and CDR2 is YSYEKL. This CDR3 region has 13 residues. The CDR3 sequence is CASSPDGRGGYTF. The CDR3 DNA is TGCGCCAGCAGCCCGGACGGTCGCGGGGGCTACACCTTC.